This TCR beta chain is drawn from a study of blood T cell repertoires in COVID-19. Study context: In each case, the material was cDNA or gDNA derived from T cells, B-cell-depleted T cells, or PBMCs.

This clone has just one count. Individuals drawn from about two dozen US areas were roughly 18 to 95 years old. Self-reported history from a screening survey and questionnaire set each donor's cohort. Among Cohort 3 donors, those recovered had two negative PCRs, clearance, or symptom resolution. Assay used: immunoSEQ multiplex PCR; TCRdb lists only in-frame clones, some missing. The table lists approximately 480,000 clones, approximately 90% of them singletons. Per the germline V gene, CDR1 is SGHVS and CDR2 is FNYEAQ. Trimming stripped 2 bases from V and 7 bases from J, with 6 bases between. The CDR3 sequence is 11 residues long.

The chain links TRBV7-6 to TRBJ2-7; D unclear. The sequence derives from a woman under 30 who had recovered from COVID-19. What was sequenced was PBMCs or T cells enriched from blood (not recorded which). CDR3 nucleotides: TGTGCCAGCAGCTTAAAGGAGGAGCAGTACTTC. Amino acids: CASSLKEEQYF. The full variable domain, its missing parts supplied by reference TRBV7-6 and TRBJ2-7, is GAGVSQSPRYKVTKRGQDVALRCDPISGHVSLYWYRQALGQGPEFLTYFNYEAQQDKSGLPNDRFSAERPEGSISTLTIQRTEQRDSAMYRCASSLKEEQYFGPGTRLTVT.